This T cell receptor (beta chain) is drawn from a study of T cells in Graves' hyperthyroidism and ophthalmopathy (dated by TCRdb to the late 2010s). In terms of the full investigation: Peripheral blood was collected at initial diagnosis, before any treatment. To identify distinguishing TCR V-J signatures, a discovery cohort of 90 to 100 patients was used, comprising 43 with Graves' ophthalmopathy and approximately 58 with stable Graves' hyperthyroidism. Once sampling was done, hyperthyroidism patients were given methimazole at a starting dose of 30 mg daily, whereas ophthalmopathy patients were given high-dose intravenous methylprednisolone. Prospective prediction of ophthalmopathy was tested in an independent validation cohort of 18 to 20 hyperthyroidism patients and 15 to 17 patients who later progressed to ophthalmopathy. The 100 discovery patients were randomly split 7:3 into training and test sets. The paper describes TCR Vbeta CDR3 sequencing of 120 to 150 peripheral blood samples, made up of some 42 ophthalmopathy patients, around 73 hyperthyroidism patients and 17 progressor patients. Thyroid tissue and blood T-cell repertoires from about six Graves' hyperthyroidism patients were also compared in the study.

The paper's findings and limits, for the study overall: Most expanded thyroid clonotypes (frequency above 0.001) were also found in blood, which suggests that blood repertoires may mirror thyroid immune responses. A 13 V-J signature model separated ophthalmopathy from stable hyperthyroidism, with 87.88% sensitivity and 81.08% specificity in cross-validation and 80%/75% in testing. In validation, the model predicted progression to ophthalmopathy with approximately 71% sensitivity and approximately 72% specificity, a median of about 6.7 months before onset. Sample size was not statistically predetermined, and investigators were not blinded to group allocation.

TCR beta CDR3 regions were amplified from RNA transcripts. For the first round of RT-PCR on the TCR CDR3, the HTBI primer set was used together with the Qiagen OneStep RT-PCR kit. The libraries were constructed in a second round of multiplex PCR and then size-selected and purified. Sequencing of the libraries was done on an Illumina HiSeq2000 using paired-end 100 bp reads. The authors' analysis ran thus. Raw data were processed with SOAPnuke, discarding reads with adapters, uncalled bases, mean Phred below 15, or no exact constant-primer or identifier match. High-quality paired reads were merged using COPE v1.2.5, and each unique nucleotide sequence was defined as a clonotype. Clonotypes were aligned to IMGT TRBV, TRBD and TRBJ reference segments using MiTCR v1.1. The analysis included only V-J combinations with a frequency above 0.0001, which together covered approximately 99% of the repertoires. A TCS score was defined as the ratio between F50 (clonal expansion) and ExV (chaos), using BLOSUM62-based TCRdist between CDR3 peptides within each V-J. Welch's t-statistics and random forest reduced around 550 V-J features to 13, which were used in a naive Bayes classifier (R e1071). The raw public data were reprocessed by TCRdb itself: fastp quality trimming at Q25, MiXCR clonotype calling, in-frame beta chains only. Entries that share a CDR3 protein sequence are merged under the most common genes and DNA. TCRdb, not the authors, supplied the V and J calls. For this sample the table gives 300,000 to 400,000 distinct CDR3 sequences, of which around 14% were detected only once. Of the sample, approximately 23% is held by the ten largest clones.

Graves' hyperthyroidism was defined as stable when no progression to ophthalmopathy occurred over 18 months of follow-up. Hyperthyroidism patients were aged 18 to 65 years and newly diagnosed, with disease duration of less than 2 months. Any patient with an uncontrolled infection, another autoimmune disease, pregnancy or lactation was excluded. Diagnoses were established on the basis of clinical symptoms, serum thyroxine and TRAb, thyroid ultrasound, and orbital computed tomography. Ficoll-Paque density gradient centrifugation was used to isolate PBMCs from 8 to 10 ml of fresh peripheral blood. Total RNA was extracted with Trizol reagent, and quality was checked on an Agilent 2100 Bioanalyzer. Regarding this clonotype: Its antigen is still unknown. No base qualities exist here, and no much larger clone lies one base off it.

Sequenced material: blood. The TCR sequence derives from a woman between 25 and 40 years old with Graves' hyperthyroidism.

The nucleotides read TGTGCCAGCAGCCCAAAACTCAGGGCGGCTGAGCAGTTCTTC. It codes for CASSPKLRAAEQFF. Recombination connected TRBV7-9 to TRBJ2-1; TRBD1 is a possible D gene, resting on 5 matching bases. The CDR3, from cysteine to phenylalanine, totals 14 residues. Only the CDR3 region is kept as DNA, spanning 42 bases read in frame from base 1. Taken from the germline V gene (reference sequence), the CDR1 and CDR2 loops are SEHNR and FQNEAQ. Trimming takes 5 bases from V and 9 bases from J, and the germline ends sit 17 bases apart.